This T cell receptor beta chain was found in a study of shared clonotypes between healthy human individuals. For the study at large: Aged between 18 and 49, the donors were a couple of women and a few men. Three plates were used per donor for CD4 naive, three for CD4 memory, two for CD8 naive and one for CD8 memory.

Researchers divided each subset's genomic DNA evenly across several immunoSEQ plates. Each sorted subset replicate got 200 ng genomic DNA, roughly 33,000 genomes. Clones were read by immunoSEQ multiplex PCR, and TCRdb kept only the in-frame ones, dropping some. Here the sample spans under 600,000 clones, about 96% being singletons. The sample was naive CD4+ T cells sorted from blood. This sample's subset: CD45RA+ positively selected. This sequence was found in a woman in her thirties in good health.

DNA for the CDR3: TGTGCCTGGAGTGTACTAGCGGGAGGGCCACGGTTCTTC. Its translation is CAWSVLAGGPRFF. This sequence joins TRBV30 and TRBJ2-1; 13 bases align to TRBD2. This CDR3 comprises 13 residues. The V segment lost 0 bases and the J segment 15 bases; nucleotides outside the gene matches: 5. Germline V gene sequence: CDR1 GTSNPN, CDR2 SVGIG (reference sequence).